This is a list of T cell receptor beta chains from one sample in a study of T cells after yellow fever vaccination. From the 5' RACE reads, TCRdb called clonotypes with MiXCR, one entry per CDR3 protein. The profile shows a few hundred thousand distinct CDR3 sequences, around 13% of them singletons. This material consisted of CD4+ T cells sorted from PBMCs, taken 45 days after the yellow fever booster vaccination. The receptors originated from a man aged 30 to 45 who received the YFV17D yellow fever vaccine. Each CDR3 is given with its conserved first and last residue. The D gene is left open where the match is weak. Clone size is not always given. Where it is, it says once, few, many or a class for expanded clones.

.	TRBV20-1	TRBJ1-4	.	TGCAGTGCTAGGGACCGGGAAGGTCGGGGCTCACCGAATGAAAAACTGTTTTTT	CSARDREGRGSPNEKLFF
.	TRBV15	TRBJ2-2	.	TGTGCCACCAGCAACTCCCCACTCACCGGGGAGCTGTTTTTT	CATSNSPLTGELFF
.	TRBV9	TRBJ2-3	.	TGTGCCAGCGTAAAGAGCGGAGAGAAGTCAGATACGCAGTATTTT	CASVKSGEKSDTQYF
.	TRBV7-2	TRBJ2-3	few	TGTGCCAGCAGCTTACAGGTCGGGGCGGATACGCAGTATTTT	CASSLQVGADTQYF
.	TRBV3-1	TRBJ2-2	few	TGTGCCAGCAGCCAGGCAGGGCCCGGGGAGCTGTTTTTT	CASSQAGPGELFF
TRBD2	TRBV6-2/TRBV6-3	TRBJ2-7	few	TGTGCCAGCAGTACGACTAGCGGGAGAATCGGGGAGCAGTACTTC	CASSTTSGRIGEQYF
TRBD1	TRBV20-1	TRBJ2-5	few	TGCAGTGCTAGTAGGGGCCAGGGGGATGAGACCCAGTACTTC	CSASRGQGDETQYF
.	TRBV12-3/TRBV12-4	TRBJ1-5	many	TGTGCCAGCAGCGGGGACGGCAATCAGCCCCAGCATTTT	CASSGDGNQPQHF
.	TRBV20-1	TRBJ2-5	.	TGCAGTGCCAGCGACAAAGCTCGTTCACAAGAGACCCAGTACTTC	CSASDKARSQETQYF
.	TRBV29-1	TRBJ1-1	few	TGCAGCGTTTTGGGCGGAATCTCTGAAGCTTTCTTT	CSVLGGISEAFF
.	TRBV25-1	TRBJ1-5	few	TGTGCCAGCAGTGAAACAGGGTTCAATCAGCCCCAGCATTTT	CASSETGFNQPQHF
.	TRBV7-2	TRBJ2-1	.	TGTGCCAGCAGCTCTCAACTACACTCTAACAATGAGCAGTTCTTC	CASSSQLHSNNEQFF
.	TRBV12-3/TRBV12-4	TRBJ1-3	few	TGTGCCAGCAGTTTAATTGTTGGGGATCTTGCTGGAAACACCATATATTTT	CASSLIVGDLAGNTIYF